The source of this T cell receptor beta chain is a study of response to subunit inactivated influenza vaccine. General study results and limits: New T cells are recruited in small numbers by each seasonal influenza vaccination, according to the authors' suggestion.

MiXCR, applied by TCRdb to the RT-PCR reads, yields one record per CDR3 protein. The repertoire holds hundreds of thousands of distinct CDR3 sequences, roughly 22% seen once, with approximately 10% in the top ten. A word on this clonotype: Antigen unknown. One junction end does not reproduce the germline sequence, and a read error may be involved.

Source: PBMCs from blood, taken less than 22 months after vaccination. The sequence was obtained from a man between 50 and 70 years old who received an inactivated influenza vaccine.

In nucleotides, the CDR3 is TGTGCCATCAGTTTAGTAGGACGACAGGGAATAGGAGGTAGCACTGAAGCTTTCTTT. Encoded protein: CAISLVGRQGIGGSTEAFF. The chain couples TRBV12-3 or TRBV12-4 to TRBJ1-1; 7 nucleotides match TRBD1. The CDR3 totals 19 residues.